The 26 T cell receptor beta chains presented below share a single source sample, sequenced in a study of cytomegalovirus exposure and HLA in healthy donors. Primers included in the PCR were 60 Vbeta and 13 Jbeta primers. Data came from immunoSEQ multiplex PCR; TCRdb stores just in-frame clones and leaves some out. The sample yields under 90,000 clones, roughly 64% seen once. Sequencing used PBMCs. The receptors come from a middle-aged man in good health and CMV-seropositive.

The rearrangement links TRBV7-9 to TRBJ1-2; 10 nucleotides match TRBD1. The CDR3 totals 14 residues. Germline-derived CDR1 and CDR2 are SEHNR and FQNEAQ (reference sequence). V dropped 5 bases and J dropped 4; count of bases not matched to a gene: 4. The CDR3 region has the DNA TGTGCCAGCAGCACCCGGACAGGGGGCTATGGCTACACCTTC. Translation gives CASSTRTGGYGYTF.

CDR3 in amino acids: CASSEAPGYKIQHF. The CDR3 DNA is TGTGCCAGCAGTGAAGCCCCGGGATACAAAATCCAGCATTTT. This sequence joins TRBV6-1 and TRBJ1-5; D is undetermined. The V end was cut by 0 bases, the J end by 12 bases, with 15 bases between. Germline V gene data show CDR1 as MNHNS and CDR2 as SASEGT. This CDR3 has 14 residues.

V is TRBV5-6 and J is TRBJ2-3; the D gene is possibly TRBD2 (5 bases). With 0 bases removed from V and 3 bases from J, the gap between germline ends came to 14 bases. From germline, CDR1 is SGHDT and CDR2 YYEEEE. CDR3 length: 16 residues. CDR3 residues: CASSLGGGSRTDTQYF. For the CDR3, the DNA is TGTGCCAGCAGCTTGGGCGGAGGTAGTAGGACAGATACGCAGTATTTT.

This clone was picked up a small number of times. The chain links TRBV28 to TRBJ1-4, with a tentative D call TRBD1 (6 bases). CDR1 is MDHEN and CDR2 is SYDVKM in the germline V gene. With 7 bases removed from V and 8 bases from J, the gap between germline ends came to 20 bases. The CDR3 contains 15 residues. The DNA of the CDR3 is TGTGCCAGCACCCTAGGGGGGGGAAATCGGGAAAAACTGTTTTTT. Amino acids: CASTLGGGNREKLFF.

This clone turned up a few times. V and J are TRBV7-6 and TRBJ2-7, with a possible D match to TRBD1 (5 bases). The CDR3 runs to 16 residues. The germline V gene has CDR1 SGHVS and CDR2 FNYEAQ. Trimming stripped 1 base from V and 2 bases from J, with 15 bases between. The CDR3 reads CASSLVPGQAPYEQYF. As DNA, the CDR3 is TGTGCCAGCAGCTTAGTTCCAGGGCAGGCCCCCTACGAGCAGTACTTC.

This chain joins TRBV25-1 and TRBJ1-6; TRBD1 matches 10 bases. The CDR3 is 16 residues long. Germline V lookup: CDR1 MGHDK, CDR2 SYGVNS. Losses at the gene ends were 2 bases for V and 8 bases for J; bases not matched to a gene: 6. CDR3 amino acids: CASSEPGGTGDSPLHF. The CDR3 DNA is TGTGCCAGCAGTGAACCTGGAGGGACAGGGGATTCACCCCTCCACTTT. The full variable domain, completed using reference TRBV25-1 and TRBJ1-6, is EADIYQTPRYLVIGTGKKITLECSQTMGHDKMYWYQQDPGMELHLIHYSYGVNSTEKGDLSSESTVSRIRTEHFPLTLESARPSHTSQYLCASSEPGGTGDSPLHFGNGTRLTVT.

This clone was detected a few times. V is TRBV5-1 and J is TRBJ2-5; 9 bases map to TRBD2. The CDR3 is 17 amino acids. The V gene's germline CDR1 is SGHRS and CDR2 YFSETQ. Germline trimming cut 4 bases from V and 1 base from J; bases unmatched to any gene: 11. This chain's CDR3 is CASSHGRASGIQETQYF. CDR3 DNA: TGCGCCAGCAGCCACGGGAGGGCTAGCGGGATCCAAGAGACCCAGTACTTC.

The chain has TRBV25-1 and TRBJ2-2; a possible D gene is TRBD1 (5 bases). The CDR3 extends over 15 amino acids. V lost 4 bases and J lost 9, with 18 bases in between. Germline V CDR1 and CDR2: MGHDK, SYGVNS. This CDR3 reads CASSASGITPRELFF. The CDR3 coding sequence is TGTGCCAGCAGTGCGTCAGGGATTACCCCCCGGGAGCTGTTTTTT.

This chain connects TRBV11-2 to TRBJ1-3; unclear D gene. Deletions cut 0 bases from V and 0 bases from J, with 9 bases between. The CDR3 is 16 residues long. The germline gives CDR1 SGHAT, CDR2 FQNNGV. As DNA, the CDR3 is TGTGCCAGCAGCTTAGAGAGACGGAGCTCTGGAAACACCATATATTTT. Encoded protein: CASSLERRSSGNTIYF.

This chain connects TRBV19 to TRBJ1-1; TRBD1 is a possible D gene (6 bases). The CDR3 is 15 residues long. Germline lookup yields CDR1 LNHDA and CDR2 SQIVND (reference sequence). With 5 bases removed from V and 5 bases from J, the gap between germline ends came to 18 bases. The CDR3 region has the DNA TGTGCCAGTAGTTCAGGGGTCTTTTCTGGGACTGAAGCTTTCTTT. Amino acids: CASSSGVFSGTEAFF.

This clone was picked up a small number of times. The rearrangement joins TRBV11-2 to TRBJ2-7; a possible D gene is TRBD2 (5 bases). Germline V lookup: CDR1 SGHAT, CDR2 FQNNGV. CDR3 length: 15 amino acids. V dropped 1 base and J dropped 2 bases, with 12 bases sitting between them. CDR3 DNA sequence: TGTGCCAGCAGCTTAGGACGAGGGCCCCCCTACGAGCAGTACTTC. This gives the protein CASSLGRGPPYEQYF. Drawing the rest from reference TRBV11-2 and TRBJ2-7, the complete variable domain is EAGVAQSPRYKIIEKRQSVAFWCNPISGHATLYWYQQILGQGPKLLIQFQNNGVVDDSQLPKDRFSAERLKGVDSTLKIQPAKLEDSAVYLCASSLGRGPPYEQYFGPGTRLTVT.

This clone was observed once. The chain has TRBV11-2 and TRBJ1-1; no firm D call. Deletions cut 4 bases from V and 7 bases from J, with 13 bases between. This CDR3 contains 13 residues. CDR1 SGHAT and CDR2 FQNNGV come from the germline V gene. The DNA of the CDR3 is TGTGCCAGCAGCTCAGAGGAAGCGAGTGAAGCTTTCTTT. Its protein product is CASSSEEASEAFF. The full variable domain, completed using reference TRBV11-2 and TRBJ1-1, is EAGVAQSPRYKIIEKRQSVAFWCNPISGHATLYWYQQILGQGPKLLIQFQNNGVVDDSQLPKDRFSAERLKGVDSTLKIQPAKLEDSAVYLCASSSEEASEAFFGQGTRLTVV.

V and J are TRBV30 and TRBJ1-3, with 8 nucleotides matching TRBD1. The junction had 8 bases not matched to a gene; V was cut back by 1 base and J by 3 bases. This CDR3 is built from 16 residues. Germline V gives CDR1 GTSNPN, CDR2 SVGIG (reference sequence). The DNA for the CDR3 is TGTGCCTGGAGTGGGTCCGGCAGGGGGCATGGAAACACCATATATTTT. This codes for CAWSGSGRGHGNTIYF.

Written as DNA, the CDR3 is TGTGCCAGCAGCTTGGCGACAGGGGCAGGCTCTGGGGCCAACGTCCTGACTTTC. This gives the protein CASSLATGAGSGANVLTF. This chain connects TRBV5-6 to TRBJ2-6; 8 bases align to TRBD1. Germline loops: CDR1 SGHDT, CDR2 YYEEEE. V lost 0 bases and J lost 0; bases outside the gene matches: 5. The CDR3 extends over 18 amino acids.

This clone was detected only a few times. The chain joins TRBV6-5 to TRBJ1-1; the D gene is possibly TRBD1 (6 bases). This CDR3 is built from 12 residues. Between the trimmed V and J ends, which lost 0 bases and 8 bases, there was a span of 7 bases. Germline CDR1 reads MNHEY; CDR2 reads SVGAGI. The CDR3 DNA reads TGTGCCAGCAGTTACTCGACAGGAGAAGCTTTCTTT. Amino acids: CASSYSTGEAFF.

This clone came up once. V usage is TRBV7-6 and J usage is TRBJ2-7, with 7 bases that match TRBD2. Germline lookup yields CDR1 SGHVS and CDR2 FNYEAQ. This CDR3 has 15 amino acids. The V segment lost 1 base and the J segment 2 bases; nucleotides outside the gene matches: 5. Here the CDR3 DNA reads TGTGCCAGCAGCTTAGAGAGCGGGACCACCTACGAGCAGTACTTC. Translated, it gives CASSLESGTTYEQYF.

The gene calls are TRBV9 and TRBJ1-1, with D tentatively TRBD1 (6 bases). Trimming shortened V by 3 bases and J by 7 bases, and 16 bases separated the two germline ends. Germline V gives CDR1 SGDLS, CDR2 YYNGEE. CDR3 length equals 14 residues. CDR3 DNA sequence: TGTGCCAGCAGCGCCGCTCAGGGGAGTTTTGAAGCTTTCTTT. It specifies CASSAAQGSFEAFF.

The chain uses TRBV11-2 and TRBJ1-2, with a tentative D call TRBD1 (5 bases). The CDR3 is 15 amino acids. Germline V gene sequence: CDR1 SGHAT, CDR2 FQNNGV. V lost 0 bases, J lost 7 bases, and 15 bases lay in between. The CDR3, as DNA: TGTGCCAGCAGCTTAGATCCTCAGGGATTAGGTGGCTACACCTTC. Its protein is CASSLDPQGLGGYTF.

This rearrangement joins TRBV4-2 to TRBJ2-3, with 7 bases that match TRBD2. V dropped 0 bases and J dropped 2; count of bases not matched to a gene: 8. Germline assignment: CDR1 LGHNA and CDR2 YNFKEQ. This CDR3 contains 17 residues. Here the CDR3 reads CASSQDYLAENTDTQYF. The CDR3 nucleotides read TGTGCCAGCAGCCAAGATTACCTAGCGGAAAACACAGATACGCAGTATTTT.

This clone showed up just a few times. As DNA, the CDR3 is TGTGCCAGCACCCCCAGGCCTGCGCGTACTGAAGCTTTCTTT. Translating gives CASTPRPARTEAFF. This rearrangement joins TRBV28 to TRBJ1-1; D remains unclear. V was pared by 7 bases and J by 5 bases, with 17 bases between. Germline values: CDR1 MDHEN, CDR2 SYDVKM. The CDR3 is 14 residues long.

This chain uses TRBV30 with TRBJ2-1; D is uncertain. The germline V and J ends were trimmed by 3 bases and 2 bases, with 8 bases remaining between them. There are 13 residues in the CDR3. CDR1 and CDR2 (germline): GTSNPN, SVGIG (reference sequence). The CDR3 here is CAWSELTYNEQFF. The CDR3 nucleotides read TGTGCCTGGAGCGAACTGACCTACAATGAGCAGTTCTTC.

This clone was recorded only once. The CDR3 protein is CASSPGLAGTQETQYF. The CDR3 DNA reads as TGTGCCAGCAGCCCCGGACTAGCGGGGACCCAAGAGACCCAGTACTTC. The genes are TRBV7-9 and TRBJ2-5; 12 bases line up with TRBD2. There are 16 residues in the CDR3. V was clipped by 5 bases and J by 1 base; unmatched bases: 5. The germline V gene has CDR1 SEHNR and CDR2 FQNEAQ (reference sequence). Supplemented by reference TRBV7-9 and TRBJ2-5, the full variable domain reads DTGVSQNPRHKITKRGQNVTFRCDPISEHNRLYWYRQTLGQGPEFLTYFQNEAQLEKSRLLSDRFSAERPKGSFSTLEIQRTEQGDSAMYLCASSPGLAGTQETQYFGPGTRLLVL.

About this clone: The junction departs from the called germline gene at one end, perhaps through a read error. The chain employs TRBV4-1 and TRBJ1-6; a possible D gene is TRBD1 (6 bases). Germline CDR1 is MGHRA and CDR2 is YSYEKL. CDR3 length: 14 amino acids. The CDR3 reads CASTQTGLNSPLHF. CDR3 bases: TGCGCCAGCACCCAAACAGGGCTTAATTCACCCCTCCACTTT.

This chain links TRBV7-8 with TRBJ1-1, with a tentative D call TRBD1 (5 bases). The CDR3 consists of 15 residues. Trimming took 5 bases from V and 0 from J, leaving 13 bases between them. CDR1 is SGHVS, CDR2 FQNEAQ, per germline. CDR3 region: CASSLVGGMNTEAFF. CDR3 bases: TGTGCCAGCAGCCTAGTGGGGGGGATGAACACTGAAGCTTTCTTT.

This chain connects TRBV6-5 to TRBJ2-3; 8 bases line up with TRBD2. CDR1 is MNHEY and CDR2 is SVGAGI in the germline V gene. The CDR3 loop spans 15 amino acids. V trimming: 7 bases; J trimming: 1 base; junction bases outside the gene matches: 7. DNA for the CDR3: TGTGCCAGCAATTTAGCGGGGCCGGGCACAGATACGCAGTATTTT. As protein: CASNLAGPGTDTQYF.

This clone has only a few counts. The chain couples TRBV29-1 to TRBJ2-1; 10 bases fit TRBD1. J was trimmed by 0 bases and V by 2 bases; bases with no gene match: 13. Germline loops: CDR1 SQVTM, CDR2 ANQGSEA. The CDR3 runs 19 residues. This CDR3 reads CSVEKGQGTRPSSYNEQFF. DNA for the CDR3: TGCAGCGTTGAAAAGGGACAGGGGACTAGACCGAGCTCCTACAATGAGCAGTTCTTC.